The 17 T cell receptor beta chains below come from one sample, sequenced in a study of blood T cell repertoires in COVID-19 (dated by TCRdb to 2020 to 2021). The library was obtained by the immunoSEQ multiplex PCR assay. TCRdb limited this immuneACCESS table to in-frame rearrangements with V and J called. A share of clones is missing; checked studies link under half to unresolved V genes, and the rest is unexplained. The sample data list about 27,000 clones, and around 93% of these were observed just once. The ten most abundant clones make up roughly 2.8% of the sample. Sample: peripheral blood. All receptors come from a human donor in a cohort sampled during active COVID-19.

The V call is TRBV23-1, the J call TRBJ2-7; D gene uncertain. TRBV23-1 is an open reading frame, and its role is uncertain. V gave up 5 bases and J gave up 2 bases, with 16 bases separating them. CDR3 size: 15 residues. CDR3 protein: CASSEYCRHPYEQYV. In DNA form, the CDR3 reads TGCGCCAGCAGTGAATACTGTCGCCACCCCTACGAGCAGTACGTC.

In its sample, this clone was seen once. This sequence joins TRBV27 and TRBJ1-2, with 7 bases identical to TRBD1. There are 13 residues in the CDR3. After removal of 6 bases from V and 6 bases from J, the junction contained 7 bases not matched to a gene. Germline V gene data show CDR1 as MNHEY and CDR2 as SMNVEV (reference sequence). The CDR3 DNA reads TGTGCCAGCAGACGGACAGGATGGGATGGCTACACCTTC. It yields the protein CASRRTGWDGYTF.

The chain employs TRBV7-2 and TRBJ2-7; 7 nucleotides agree with TRBD1. The length of the CDR3 is 13 residues. Germline values: CDR1 SGHTA, CDR2 FQGNSA. V lost 2 bases and J lost 6; bases outside the gene matches: 4. The CDR3 loop is CASSLQGVGEQYV. In DNA, the CDR3 is TGTGCCAGCAGCTTACAGGGGGTGGGCGAGCAGTACGTC.

V is TRBV27 and J is TRBJ1-1; D uncertain. The germline V gene encodes CDR1 MNHEY and CDR2 SMNVEV (reference sequence). The CDR3 is 13 residues long. The V end was cut by 2 bases, the J end by 3 bases, with 7 bases between. The CDR3 DNA reads as TGTGCCAGCAGTTTAAACGAGGACACTGAAGCTTTCTTT. It yields the protein CASSLNEDTEAFF.

This CDR3 reads CASSLALAGVGETQYF. DNA for the CDR3: TGTGCCAGCAGCTTGGCACTAGCGGGGGTGGGAGAGACCCAGTACTTC. V is TRBV5-4 and J is TRBJ2-5, with 11 nucleotides matching TRBD2. This CDR3 spans 16 amino acids. Germline V gene data show CDR1 as SGHNT and CDR2 as YYREEE (reference sequence). V trimming: 0 bases; J trimming: 4 bases; junction bases outside the gene matches: 5. Drawing the rest from reference TRBV5-4 and TRBJ2-5, the complete variable domain is ETGVTQSPTHLIKTRGQQVTLRCSSQSGHNTVSWYQQALGQGPQFIFQYYREEENGRGNFPPRFSGLQFPNYSSELNVNALELDDSALYLCASSLALAGVGETQYFGPGTRLLVL.

The rearrangement links TRBV12-3 or TRBV12-4 to TRBJ1-1; D is possibly TRBD1 (5 bases). V lost 7 bases to trimming and J lost 6 bases, with 9 bases between them. This CDR3 region has 11 residues. CDR3 residues: CASKGLSEAFF. In DNA, the CDR3 is TGTGCCAGCAAGGGGCTTTCTGAAGCTTTCTTT.

The rearrangement joins TRBV29-1 to TRBJ2-1; 11 positions match TRBD2. The V gene's germline CDR1 is SQVTM and CDR2 ANQGSEA. The CDR3 sequence is 13 residues long. The trim removed 7 bases at V and 9 bases at J, leaving 8 bases unmatched. In nucleotides, the CDR3 is TGCAGCGCAATAGCGGGGGGGCCCCTTGAGCAGTTCTTC. Amino acids: CSAIAGGPLEQFF.

This chain uses TRBV5-1 with TRBJ1-2; 7 nucleotides agree with TRBD1. The CDR3 has 14 amino acids. The germline V gene has CDR1 SGHRS and CDR2 YFSETQ. Germline trimming cut 0 bases from V and 4 bases from J; bases unmatched to any gene: 3. The CDR3 spells CASSLGTGVYGYTF. The CDR3 DNA sequence: TGCGCCAGCAGCTTGGGAACAGGGGTCTATGGCTACACCTTC.

The chain employs TRBV6-5 and TRBJ2-5; possible D gene TRBD1, 5 bases. V lost 10 bases and J 0 bases, leaving 15 bases between the germline ends. The CDR3 runs to 14 residues. The germline gives CDR1 MNHEY, CDR2 SVGAGI. The CDR3 sequence is CAIRTTDYQETQYF. Here the CDR3 DNA reads TGTGCCATCCGGACAACAGATTACCAAGAGACCCAGTACTTC.

The chain has TRBV12-3 or TRBV12-4 and TRBJ1-4; D possibly corresponds to TRBD1 (6 bases). Between the trimmed V and J ends, which lost 3 bases and 10 bases, there was a span of 12 bases. The CDR3 has 13 residues. The CDR3 DNA reads TGTGCCAGCAGTTTGACAGGACAGTTAAAACTGTTTTTT. This gives the protein CASSLTGQLKLFF.

The rearrangement links TRBV4-1 to TRBJ1-2; D unresolved. The CDR3 totals 18 residues. V lost 0 bases and J 6 bases, leaving 23 bases between the germline ends. Germline CDR1 and CDR2: MGHRA and YSYEKL. The DNA of the CDR3 is TGCGCCAGCAGCCAAGATGGTGGAGGAACAAGCCCCTCAAATGGCTACACCTTC. This encodes CASSQDGGGTSPSNGYTF.

A single count supports this clone. V usage is TRBV9 and J usage is TRBJ2-7; weak D call: TRBD2 (6 bases). Germline CDR1 reads SGDLS; CDR2 reads YYNGEE. This CDR3 region has 17 residues. V dropped 4 bases and J dropped 2 bases, with 22 bases sitting between them. The CDR3 bases are TGTGCCAGCAGCCCCGGTCCGACTAGTGCCGGACCCTACGAGCAGTACTTC. Encoded protein: CASSPGPTSAGPYEQYF.

The chain links TRBV29-1 to TRBJ2-7; 9 bases match TRBD2. CDR3 length equals 14 residues. Losses at the gene ends were 3 bases for V and 1 base for J; bases not matched to a gene: 4. Looked up from germline, CDR1 is SQVTM and CDR2 is ANQGSEA. CDR3 amino acids: CSVDGGGGSYEQYF. The CDR3 region has the DNA TGCAGCGTTGACGGCGGGGGGGGATCCTACGAGCAGTACTTC.

The rearrangement joins TRBV27 to TRBJ1-5, with D perhaps matching TRBD1 (5 bases). The V and J ends lost 6 bases and 4 bases respectively, with 13 bases between them. This CDR3 is 14 amino acids long. From germline, CDR1 is MNHEY and CDR2 SMNVEV (reference sequence). CDR3 in amino acids: CASSPLQGNQPQHF. Written as DNA, the CDR3 is TGTGCCAGCAGCCCCTTGCAGGGTAATCAGCCCCAGCATTTT.

The chain couples TRBV11-2 to TRBJ2-2; 8 nucleotides agree with TRBD2. The trim removed 1 base at V and 3 bases at J, leaving 7 bases unmatched. The CDR3 consists of 17 residues. Looked up from germline, CDR1 is SGHAT and CDR2 is FQNNGV. CDR3 in DNA: TGTGCCAGCAGCTTAGTAGGCGGGGGGTCTTACACCGGGGAGCTGTTTTTT. Its translation: CASSLVGGGSYTGELFF. The entire variable domain, with the rest obtained from reference TRBV11-2 and TRBJ2-2, is as follows: EAGVAQSPRYKIIEKRQSVAFWCNPISGHATLYWYQQILGQGPKLLIQFQNNGVVDDSQLPKDRFSAERLKGVDSTLKIQPAKLEDSAVYLCASSLVGGGSYTGELFFGEGSRLTVL.

The J gene is TRBJ1-3, the V gene TRBV3-1 (or the pseudogene TRBV3-2); 7 bases line up with TRBD1. CDR1 is LGHDT, CDR2 YNNKEL, per germline (reference sequence). The CDR3 contains 14 residues. V was pared by 5 bases and J by 7 bases, with 8 bases of the junction left unmatched. CDR3 amino acids: CASSSTGYTNTIYF. DNA of the CDR3: TGTGCCAGCAGCTCGACAGGGTATACGAACACCATATATTTT.

The chain carries TRBV10-3 and TRBJ2-1; D is perhaps TRBD1 (5 bases). There are 15 residues in the CDR3. Trimming removed 6 bases at V and 8 bases at J, with 20 bases between. Germline values: CDR1 ENHRY, CDR2 SYGVKD. CDR3 sequence: CAISKSGEKGHEQFF. In nucleotides, the CDR3 is TGTGCCATCAGCAAGTCTGGCGAAAAGGGGCATGAGCAGTTCTTC.